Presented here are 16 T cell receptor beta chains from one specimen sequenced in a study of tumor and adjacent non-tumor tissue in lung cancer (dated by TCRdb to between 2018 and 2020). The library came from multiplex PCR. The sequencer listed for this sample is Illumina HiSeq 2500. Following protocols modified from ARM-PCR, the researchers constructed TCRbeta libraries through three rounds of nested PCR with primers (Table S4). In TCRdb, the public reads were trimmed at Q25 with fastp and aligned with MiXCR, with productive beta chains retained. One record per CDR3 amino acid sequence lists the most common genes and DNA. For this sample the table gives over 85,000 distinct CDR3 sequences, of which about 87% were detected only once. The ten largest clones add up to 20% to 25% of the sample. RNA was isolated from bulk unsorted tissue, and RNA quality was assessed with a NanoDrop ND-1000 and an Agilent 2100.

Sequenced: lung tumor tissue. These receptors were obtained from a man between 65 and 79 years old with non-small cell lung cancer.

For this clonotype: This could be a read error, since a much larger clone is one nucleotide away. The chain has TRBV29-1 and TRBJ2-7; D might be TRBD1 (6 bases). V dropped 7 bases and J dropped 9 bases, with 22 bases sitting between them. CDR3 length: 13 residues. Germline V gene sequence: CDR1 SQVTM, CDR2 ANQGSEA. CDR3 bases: TGCAGCGCTTCTGACAGGTCCTACTGCGTGCAGTACTTC. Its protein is CSASDRSYCVQYF.

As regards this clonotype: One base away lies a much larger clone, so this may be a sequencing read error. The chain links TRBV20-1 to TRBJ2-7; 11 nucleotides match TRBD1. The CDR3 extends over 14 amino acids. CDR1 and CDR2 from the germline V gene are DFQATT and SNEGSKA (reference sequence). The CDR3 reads CSADRDRGSYEKYF. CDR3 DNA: TGCAGTGCTGACCGGGACAGGGGGTCCTACGAGAAGTACTTC.

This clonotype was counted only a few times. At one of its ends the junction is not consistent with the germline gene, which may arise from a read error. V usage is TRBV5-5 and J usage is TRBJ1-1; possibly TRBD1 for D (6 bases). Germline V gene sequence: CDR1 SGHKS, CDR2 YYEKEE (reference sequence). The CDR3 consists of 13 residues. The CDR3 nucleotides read TGTGCCAGCATCTCTCAGGGGTTCACTGGAGCTTTCTTT. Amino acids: CASISQGFTGAFF.

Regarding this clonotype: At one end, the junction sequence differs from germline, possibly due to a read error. This chain's CDR3 is CASNLLQGATLGKTQYF. CDR3 DNA sequence: TGCGCCAGCAACTTGTTACAGGGGGCTACCCTCGGGAAGACCCAGTACTTC. The chain carries TRBV5-6 and TRBJ2-5, with 9 nucleotides matching TRBD1. Per germline, CDR1 SGHDT and CDR2 YYEEEE. The CDR3 is made up of 17 amino acids.

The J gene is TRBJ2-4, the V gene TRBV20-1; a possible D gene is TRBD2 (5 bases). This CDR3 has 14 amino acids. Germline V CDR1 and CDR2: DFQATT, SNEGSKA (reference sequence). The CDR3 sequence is CSSSPTLAKNIQYF. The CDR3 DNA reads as TGCAGCTCTAGCCCCACGCTAGCCAAAAACATTCAGTACTTC.

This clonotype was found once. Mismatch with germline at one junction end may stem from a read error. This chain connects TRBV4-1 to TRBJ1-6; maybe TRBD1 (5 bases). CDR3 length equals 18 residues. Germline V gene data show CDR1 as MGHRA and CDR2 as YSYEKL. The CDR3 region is CASSQGMTASSYKSPLRF. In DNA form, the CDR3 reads TGCGCCAGCAGTCAAGGGATGACAGCAAGCTCCTATAAATCACCCCTCCGCTTT.

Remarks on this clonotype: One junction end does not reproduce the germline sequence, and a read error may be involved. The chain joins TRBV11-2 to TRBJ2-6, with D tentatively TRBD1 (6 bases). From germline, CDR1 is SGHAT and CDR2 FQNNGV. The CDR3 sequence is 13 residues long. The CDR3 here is CVSSAAGANILTF. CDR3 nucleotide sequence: TGTGTCAGCAGCGCGGCAGGGGCCAACATCCTGACTTTC.

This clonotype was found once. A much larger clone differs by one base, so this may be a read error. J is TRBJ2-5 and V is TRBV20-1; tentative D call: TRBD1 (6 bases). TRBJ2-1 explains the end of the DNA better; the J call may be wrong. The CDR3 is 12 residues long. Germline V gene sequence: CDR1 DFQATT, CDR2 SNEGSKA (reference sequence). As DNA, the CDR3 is TGCAGTGCTACTCAGGGGAAAGAGACCCAGTTCTTC. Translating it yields CSATQGKETQFF.

CDR3 nucleotide sequence: TGTGCCAGCAGCTTGCCAGGTGGCACAGATACGCAGTATTTT. Encoded protein: CASSLPGGTDTQYF. V usage is TRBV5-6 and J usage is TRBJ2-3; unclear D gene. There are 14 residues in the CDR3. Between the trimmed V and J ends, which lost 1 base and 1 base, there was a span of 7 bases. Germline loops: CDR1 SGHDT, CDR2 YYEEEE.

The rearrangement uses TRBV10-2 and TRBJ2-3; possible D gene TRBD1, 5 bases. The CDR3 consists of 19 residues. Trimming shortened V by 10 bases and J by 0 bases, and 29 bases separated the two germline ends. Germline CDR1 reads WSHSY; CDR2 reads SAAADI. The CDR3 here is CANRYGKTARFLSTDTQYF. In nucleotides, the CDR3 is TGCGCCAACAGGTACGGAAAAACGGCTAGGTTCCTTAGCACAGATACGCAGTATTTT.

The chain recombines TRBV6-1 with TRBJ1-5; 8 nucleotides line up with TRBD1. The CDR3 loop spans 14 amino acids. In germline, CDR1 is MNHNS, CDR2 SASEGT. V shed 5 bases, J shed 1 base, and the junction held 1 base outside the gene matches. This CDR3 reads CASSWTGSNQPQHF. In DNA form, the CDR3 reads TGTGCCAGCAGTTGGACAGGGAGCAATCAGCCCCAGCATTTT.

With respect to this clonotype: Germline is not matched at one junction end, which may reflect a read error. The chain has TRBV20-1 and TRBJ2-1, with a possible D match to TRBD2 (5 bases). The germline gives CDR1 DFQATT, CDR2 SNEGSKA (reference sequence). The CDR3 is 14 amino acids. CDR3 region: CTASGLAPYNEQFF. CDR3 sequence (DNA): TGCACTGCTAGTGGCCTAGCTCCCTACAATGAGCAGTTCTTC.

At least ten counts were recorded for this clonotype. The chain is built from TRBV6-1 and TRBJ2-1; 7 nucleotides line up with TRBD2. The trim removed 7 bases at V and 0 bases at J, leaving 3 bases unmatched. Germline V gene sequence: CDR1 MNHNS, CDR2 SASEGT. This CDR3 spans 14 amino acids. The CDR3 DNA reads TGTGCCAGCACGGGGGGAAGCTCCTACAATGAGCAGTTCTTC. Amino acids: CASTGGSSYNEQFF.

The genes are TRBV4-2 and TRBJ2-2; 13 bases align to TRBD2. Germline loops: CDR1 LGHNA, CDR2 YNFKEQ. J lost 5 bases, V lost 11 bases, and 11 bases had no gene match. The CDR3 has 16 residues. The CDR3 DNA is TGTGCCTGCTACGGACTAGCGGGAGTGAGGACCGGGGAGCTGTTTTTT. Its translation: CACYGLAGVRTGELFF.

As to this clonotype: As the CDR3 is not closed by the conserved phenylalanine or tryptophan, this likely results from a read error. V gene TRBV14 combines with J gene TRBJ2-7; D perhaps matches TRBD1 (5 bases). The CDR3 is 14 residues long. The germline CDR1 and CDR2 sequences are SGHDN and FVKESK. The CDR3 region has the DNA TGTTCCAGCAGCCAACAGACTCAGGGTCTCGAGCAGTACATC. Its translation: CSSSQQTQGLEQYI.

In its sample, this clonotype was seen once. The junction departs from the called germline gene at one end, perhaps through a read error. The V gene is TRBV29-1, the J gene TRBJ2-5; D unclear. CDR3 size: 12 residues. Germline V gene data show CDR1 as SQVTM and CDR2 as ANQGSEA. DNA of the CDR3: TGCAGCGTCTCTCCTGGTGTCGAGACCCATTACTTC. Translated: CSVSPGVETHYF.